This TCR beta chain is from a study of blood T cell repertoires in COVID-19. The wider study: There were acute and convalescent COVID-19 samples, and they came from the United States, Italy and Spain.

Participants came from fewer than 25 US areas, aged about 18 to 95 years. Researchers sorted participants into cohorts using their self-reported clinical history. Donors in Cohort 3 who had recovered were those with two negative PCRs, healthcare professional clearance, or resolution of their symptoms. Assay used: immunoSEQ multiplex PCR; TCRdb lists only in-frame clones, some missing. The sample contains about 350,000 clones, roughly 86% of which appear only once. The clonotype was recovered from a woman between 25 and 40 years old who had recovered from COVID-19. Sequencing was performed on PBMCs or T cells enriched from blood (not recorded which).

CDR3 nucleotides: TGTGCCAGCAGCCAAGAGAGTTCGCGCAGGGGTATCGATGGCTACACCTTC. It encodes CASSQESSRRGIDGYTF. This sequence joins TRBV3-1 (or the pseudogene TRBV3-2) and TRBJ1-2; a weak D match, TRBD1 (6 bases). The V gene lost 0 bases and the J gene lost 6 bases, with 20 bases spanning the gap. Per germline, CDR1 LGHDT and CDR2 YNNKEL (reference sequence). The CDR3 has 17 amino acids.